This is a list of T cell receptor beta chains from one sample in a study of T-cell reconstitution after alpha-beta-depleted transplantation in children. TCRdb independently ran MiXCR on the PCR reads; one entry per CDR3 protein. The sample yields 250,000 to 350,000 distinct CDR3 sequences, roughly 25% seen once. The material was PBMCs, mostly from graft donor cells, obtained 180 days after TCRalphabeta/CD19-depleted stem cell transplant. These receptor sequences come from a male patient between 10 and 17 years old who had a stem cell transplant for acute lymphoblastic leukemia, so the T cells may come from the graft donor. Each CDR3 is given with its conserved first and last residue. A D gene is named only where the DNA matches it firmly. Clone size is not always given. Where it is, it says once, few, many or a class for expanded clones.

>TRBJ2-7|-|TRBV3-1|-
TGTGCCAGCAGCCAAGAGTGGGCTACTTCCTACGAGCAGTACTTC
CASSQEWATSYEQYF
>TRBJ1-4|-|TRBV29-1|few
TGCAGCGCCGGGATGAAGCTAACTAATGAAAAACTGTTTTTT
CSAGMKLTNEKLFF
>TRBJ2-7|-|TRBV20-1|-
TGCAGTGCTAAGAAAGGGTCCTACGAGCAGTACTTC
CSAKKGSYEQYF
>TRBJ2-3|-|TRBV6-1|few
TGTGCCAGCAGTGACCAGGGAGAAGATACGCAGTATTTT
CASSDQGEDTQYF
>TRBJ2-7|TRBD2|TRBV5-1|few
TGCGCCAGCAAGCTACTAGCGGGATCGGGAGAGCAGTACTTC
CASKLLAGSGEQYF
>TRBJ1-5|-|TRBV5-1|few
TGCGCCAGCAGCTCGGGGGCGGCTCAGCCCCAGCATTTT
CASSSGAAQPQHF
>TRBJ2-2|TRBD2|TRBV20-1|-
TGCAGTGCTAGACTAGCGGGAGCCGACGGGGAGCTGTTTTTT
CSARLAGADGELFF
>TRBJ2-7|TRBD2|TRBV10-3|-
TGTGCCACTTCACTTACTAGCGGGACCTACGAGCAGTACTTC
CATSLTSGTYEQYF
>TRBJ2-3|-|TRBV3-1|-
TGTGCCAGCAGCTTGGGGGGGGCGACCAAAGATACGCAGTATTTT
CASSLGGATKDTQYF
>TRBJ2-1|TRBD2|TRBV20-1|-
TGCAGTTGCCATGGGGATACTAGCGGGAGGTACAATGAGCAGTTCTTC
CSCHGDTSGRYNEQFF
>TRBJ2-7|-|TRBV3-1|many
TGTGCCAGCAGCGATACCTACGAGCAGTACTTC
CASSDTYEQYF
>TRBJ1-4|-|TRBV20-1|-
TGCAGTGCTAGAGTACAGGCTAATGAAAAACTGTTTTTT
CSARVQANEKLFF
>TRBJ2-3|-|TRBV10-3|-
TGTGCCATCGGAGGGGACACAGATACGCAGTATTTT
CAIGGDTDTQYF
>TRBJ2-2|-|TRBV12-3/TRBV12-4|-
TGTGCCAGCAGCCGAAGTTACAACTTGGGCCTCACCGGGGAGCTGTTTTTT
CASSRSYNLGLTGELFF
>TRBJ2-1|-|TRBV10-3|few
TGTGCCATCAGTGAGCGGCTAGGGGGCAATGAGCAGTTCTTC
CAISERLGGNEQFF
>TRBJ2-5|TRBD2|TRBV7-9|-
TGTGCCAGCAGCATTAGCGGGCTCCAAGAGACCCAGTACTTC
CASSISGLQETQYF
>TRBJ1-6|TRBD1|TRBV29-1|-
TGCAGCGTCTCTCTTCGACAGGGGGATTCACCCCTCCACTTT
CSVSLRQGDSPLHF
>TRBJ1-5|-|TRBV27|-
TGTGCCAGCAGTTTATTCCAGGGTAGGAATCAGCCCCAGCATTTT
CASSLFQGRNQPQHF
>TRBJ2-6|-|TRBV7-2|-
TGTGCCAGCAGCTTAGGGGTACTGGTCGCTGGGGCCAACGTCCTGACTTTC
CASSLGVLVAGANVLTF
>TRBJ1-2|-|TRBV20-1|few
TGCAGTGCTAGGAGGGATTATGGCTACACCTTC
CSARRDYGYTF
>TRBJ1-5|TRBD1|TRBV13|few
TGTGCCAGCAGCTTCCGGGACAGTAATCAGCCCCAGCATTTT
CASSFRDSNQPQHF
>TRBJ2-7|-|TRBV12-3/TRBV12-4|-
TGTGCCAGCAGTTCACTTACCTCTCAGCGGCCCACCTCATACGAGCAGTACTTC
CASSSLTSQRPTSYEQYF
>TRBJ2-1|TRBD2|TRBV12-3/TRBV12-4|few
TGTGCCAGCAGTTTACTAGCGGGAGGAGCCTACAATGAGCAGTTCTTC
CASSLLAGGAYNEQFF
>TRBJ2-7|-|TRBV20-1|-
TGCAGTGCCCGGGGGAATATTAGGTGGACAGCCTACGAGCAGTACTTC
CSARGNIRWTAYEQYF
>TRBJ2-7|-|TRBV5-1|-
TGCGCCAGCAGCTTGGGATCCGGGACATCCTACGAGCAGTACTTC
CASSLGSGTSYEQYF
>TRBJ1-2|-|TRBV20-1|-
TGCAGTGCTAGGGGCGGGGCCACCTATGGCTACACCTTC
CSARGGATYGYTF
>TRBJ2-1|TRBD2|TRBV4-1|few
TGCGCCAGCAGCTCTCTGCTAGCGGGAGTTATCAATGAGCAGTTCTTC
CASSSLLAGVINEQFF
>TRBJ2-7|-|TRBV15|many
TGTGCCACCAGCGGGACTCGGCTTGACTACGAGCAGTACTTC
CATSGTRLDYEQYF
>TRBJ2-1|-|TRBV7-3|-
TGTGCCAGCAGCTTAAACCCCCCCATACTAGCCGGCTCCTACAATGAGCAGTTCTTC
CASSLNPPILAGSYNEQFF
>TRBJ2-6|TRBD1|TRBV29-1|-
TGCAGCGCAGGGACAGTTCGTTCGGGGGGGGCCAACGTCCTGACTTTC
CSAGTVRSGGANVLTF
>TRBJ2-1|TRBD2|TRBV20-1|few
TGCAGTGCTACCGGACTAGCGGGGCGTCTCTCCTACAATGAGCAGTTCTTC
CSATGLAGRLSYNEQFF
>TRBJ2-5|-|TRBV6-5|few
TGTGCCAGCAGTTACGCCCCGGGCGGGGTGCAAGAGACCCAGTACTTC
CASSYAPGGVQETQYF
>TRBJ2-3|TRBD1|TRBV5-1|-
TGCGCCAGCAGCCCGCGACAGGGGCACACAGATACGCAGTATTTT
CASSPRQGHTDTQYF
>TRBJ2-1|TRBD1|TRBV4-1|few
TGCGCCAGCACTCTTGAGACCCCCAGGGGGGAGCAGTTCTTC
CASTLETPRGEQFF
>TRBJ2-1|TRBD2|TRBV5-1|few
TGCGCCAGCAGCGGGGCAACCGGGACTAGCGGGAGAACTGAGCAGTTCTTC
CASSGATGTSGRTEQFF
>TRBJ2-2|-|TRBV12-3/TRBV12-4|-
TGTGCCAGCAGTTTCGGGGGCGGGGAGCTGTTTTTT
CASSFGGGELFF
>TRBJ1-5|-|TRBV11-3|few
TGTGCCAGCAGCTTAACAACGGGGCAGTCCACCCAGCCCCAGCATTTT
CASSLTTGQSTQPQHF
>TRBJ1-5|TRBD1|TRBV6-2/TRBV6-3|few
TGTGCCACCAGGACAGGGGGCATCCGTGATCAGCCCCAGCATTTT
CATRTGGIRDQPQHF
>TRBJ2-1|TRBD2|TRBV20-1|-
TGCAGTGCTAGAGAGGTCGGAGCGGGGTGGGGGGAGTTCTTC
CSAREVGAGWGEFF
>TRBJ2-1|-|TRBV6-5|few
TGTGCCAGCAGTTACCTCGGGAGCCCCGGGTACAATGAGCAGTTCTTC
CASSYLGSPGYNEQFF
>TRBJ1-2|-|TRBV5-1|-
TGCGCCAGCAGCTTAGGGATAAACTATGGCTACACCTTC
CASSLGINYGYTF
>TRBJ2-2|-|TRBV5-1|-
TGCGCCAGCAGCGTAAAGTACGGGGAGCTGTTTTTT
CASSVKYGELFF
>TRBJ2-1|-|TRBV5-6|-
TGTGCCAGCGGGGCATCTGACAATGAGCAGTTCTTC
CASGASDNEQFF
>TRBJ2-5|-|TRBV7-9|-
TGTGCCAGCAGCTTAGAGGTGGGGTTCGGGAAGACCCAGTACTTC
CASSLEVGFGKTQYF
>TRBJ2-2|-|TRBV5-1|-
TGCGCCAGCAGCTTACAGCTGAACACCGGGGAGCTGTTTTTT
CASSLQLNTGELFF
>TRBJ2-5|-|TRBV20-1|-
TGCAGTGCTATACGGGAGTGGGGTCAAGAGACCCAGTACTTC
CSAIREWGQETQYF
>TRBJ1-1|-|TRBV5-1|-
TGCGCCAGCAGCTTGCTTCTTCGAGGGTCTGAAGCTTTCTTT
CASSLLLRGSEAFF
>TRBJ1-1|-|TRBV21-1|many
TGTGCCAGACAACTTGAAGCTTTCTTT
CARQLEAFF
>TRBJ1-2|-|TRBV5-1|few
TGCGCCAGCAGCCTCCTAGGGACAAGGATTGACGGCTACACCTTC
CASSLLGTRIDGYTF
>TRBJ1-3|-|TRBV12-3/TRBV12-4|few
TGTGCCAGCAGTTTCCGGACCTCTGGAAACACCATATATTTT
CASSFRTSGNTIYF
>TRBJ1-4|-|TRBV12-3/TRBV12-4|few
TGTGCCAGCAGCGTCCTGGGCTGGGGTGAAAAACTGTTTTTT
CASSVLGWGEKLFF
>TRBJ1-3|TRBD1|TRBV6-5|-
TGTGCCAGCAGTTACCGGCCCCCGACAGGGAGGGGAAACACCATATATTTT
CASSYRPPTGRGNTIYF
>TRBJ2-7|TRBD1|TRBV10-3|few
TGTGCCATCAGACCCGGGACAGGAGTCTCCTACGAGCAGTACTTC
CAIRPGTGVSYEQYF
>TRBJ2-1|-|TRBV5-5|-
TGTGCCAGCAGCTTGTTAGCGATGGGGGGGGCTTACAATGAGCAGTTCTTC
CASSLLAMGGAYNEQFF
>TRBJ1-1|TRBD1|TRBV10-3|-
TGTGCCATCAGTGACTCGACAGGGAGCGGAGCTTTCTTT
CAISDSTGSGAFF
>TRBJ2-1|TRBD2|TRBV29-1|few
TGCAGCGGGCAGGCGGGAGTAGGTATTGAGCAGTTCTTC
CSGQAGVGIEQFF
>TRBJ2-1|-|TRBV29-1|-
TGCAGCGTTCTGCCTCACTCCTACAATGAGCAGTTCTTC
CSVLPHSYNEQFF
>TRBJ1-1|-|TRBV2|once
TGTGCCAGCTATGGGTGGACTGAAGCTTTCTTT
CASYGWTEAFF
>TRBJ2-7|-|TRBV5-1|few
TGCGCCAGCAGCCTTGGGGCAGGGTGGTACGAGCAGTACTTC
CASSLGAGWYEQYF
>TRBJ1-6|TRBD1|TRBV7-2|-
TGTGCCAGCAGCTTAGAATGGACAGGCAATTCACCCCTCCACTTT
CASSLEWTGNSPLHF